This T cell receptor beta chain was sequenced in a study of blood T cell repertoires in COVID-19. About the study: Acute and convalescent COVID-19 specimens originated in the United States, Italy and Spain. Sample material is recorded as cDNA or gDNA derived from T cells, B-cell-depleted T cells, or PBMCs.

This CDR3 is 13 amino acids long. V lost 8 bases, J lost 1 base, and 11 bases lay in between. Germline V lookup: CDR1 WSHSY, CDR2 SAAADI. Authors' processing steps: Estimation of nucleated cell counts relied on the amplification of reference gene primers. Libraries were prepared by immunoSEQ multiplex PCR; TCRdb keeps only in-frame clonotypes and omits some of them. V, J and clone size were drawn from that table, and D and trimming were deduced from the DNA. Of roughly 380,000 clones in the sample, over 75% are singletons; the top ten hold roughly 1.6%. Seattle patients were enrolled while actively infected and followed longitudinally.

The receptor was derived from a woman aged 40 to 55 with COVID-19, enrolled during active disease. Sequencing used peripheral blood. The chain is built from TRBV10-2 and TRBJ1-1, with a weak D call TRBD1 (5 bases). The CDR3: CASEEGWNTEAFF. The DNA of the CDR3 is TGCGCCAGCGAGGAGGGGTGGAACACTGAAGCTTTCTTT.